Listed below are T cell receptor beta chains from one sample, sequenced in a study of OX40 agonist ivuxolimab in advanced cancers. The protocol was immunoSEQ multiplex PCR, while the TCRdb copy is restricted to in-frame clones and leaves out a portion. Of some 68,000 clones listed, about nine tenths were seen once; the top ten hold under 4.5%. The source material was CD4+ or CD8+ T cells sorted from blood, sampled in a trial of the OX40 agonist ivuxolimab. The receptors originated from an adult with an advanced solid tumor such as melanoma, head and neck, liver or kidney cancer. The CDR3 runs from the conserved cysteine through the conserved F or W. Each record gives: D gene, clone size, J gene, V gene, CDR3 protein, CDR3 DNA. The D gene is left open where the match is weak. A clone size is listed for some rows: how often the clone was seen (once, few, many), or a class if it is expanded.

D gene: .; clone size: .; J gene: TRBJ2-7; V gene: TRBV19; CDR3 protein: CASSIAARVGEQYF; CDR3 DNA: TGTGCCAGTAGTATAGCCGCCAGGGTGGGGGAGCAGTACTTC
D gene: .; clone size: .; J gene: TRBJ1-4; V gene: TRBV5-1; CDR3 protein: CASSLSAANNEKLFF; CDR3 DNA: TGCGCCAGCAGCTTGTCGGCAGCAAACAATGAAAAACTGTTTTTT
D gene: .; clone size: .; J gene: TRBJ2-2; V gene: TRBV30; CDR3 protein: CAYRRVNTGELFF; CDR3 DNA: TGTGCCTACAGACGGGTGAACACCGGGGAGCTGTTTTTT
D gene: TRBD1; clone size: .; J gene: TRBJ2-3; V gene: TRBV9; CDR3 protein: CASSVGQGPTDTQYF; CDR3 DNA: TGTGCCAGCAGCGTAGGACAGGGTCCCACAGATACGCAGTATTTT
D gene: .; clone size: .; J gene: TRBJ2-1; V gene: TRBV2; CDR3 protein: CASTQGNEQFF; CDR3 DNA: TGTGCCAGCACCCAGGGTAATGAGCAGTTCTTC
D gene: TRBD1; clone size: few; J gene: TRBJ2-3; V gene: TRBV7-3; CDR3 protein: CASSETGNTQYF; CDR3 DNA: TGTGCCAGCAGCGAGACAGGGAATACGCAGTATTTT
D gene: .; clone size: .; J gene: TRBJ1-6; V gene: TRBV7-3; CDR3 protein: CASSPEVAGNSPLHF; CDR3 DNA: TGTGCCAGCAGCCCCGAGGTGGCGGGAAATTCACCCCTCCACTTT
D gene: .; clone size: .; J gene: TRBJ2-1; V gene: TRBV28; CDR3 protein: CASTKTGYNEQFF; CDR3 DNA: TGTGCCAGCACCAAGACAGGCTACAATGAGCAGTTCTTC
D gene: TRBD1; clone size: .; J gene: TRBJ2-2; V gene: TRBV7-3; CDR3 protein: CASSKTGGASDTGELFF; CDR3 DNA: TGTGCCAGCAGCAAAACAGGGGGCGCTTCGGACACCGGGGAGCTGTTTTTT
D gene: .; clone size: few; J gene: TRBJ2-5; V gene: TRBV10-1; CDR3 protein: CASSEGGVDETQYF; CDR3 DNA: TGCGCCAGCAGTGAGGGAGGGGTCGATGAGACCCAGTACTTC
D gene: .; clone size: .; J gene: TRBJ1-6; V gene: TRBV21-1; CDR3 protein: CASSADRGPGPPLHF; CDR3 DNA: TGTGCCAGCAGCGCAGACAGGGGGCCCGGGCCACCCCTCCACTTT
D gene: .; clone size: once; J gene: TRBJ1-6; V gene: TRBV7-9; CDR3 protein: CASSQDRIGNSPLHF; CDR3 DNA: TGTGCCAGCAGCCAAGACAGGATCGGTAATTCACCCCTCCACTTT
D gene: .; clone size: .; J gene: TRBJ2-7; V gene: TRBV7-2; CDR3 protein: CASSLGLEQYF; CDR3 DNA: TGTGCCAGCAGCTTAGGGCTCGAGCAGTACTTC
D gene: .; clone size: .; J gene: TRBJ2-7; V gene: TRBV5-1; CDR3 protein: CASSPTGVIDEQYF; CDR3 DNA: TGCGCCAGCAGCCCAACGGGGGTAATTGACGAGCAGTACTTC
D gene: .; clone size: .; J gene: TRBJ2-3; V gene: TRBV10-3; CDR3 protein: CAISGRRDNTDTQYF; CDR3 DNA: TGTGCCATCAGTGGACGCCGGGACAACACAGATACGCAGTATTTT
D gene: .; clone size: .; J gene: TRBJ1-2; V gene: TRBV5-5; CDR3 protein: CASSPEVSFLRF; CDR3 DNA: TGTGCCAGCAGCCCGGAGGTCTCTTTTCTACGCTTC
D gene: .; clone size: .; J gene: TRBJ2-7; V gene: TRBV28; CDR3 protein: CASSLQGYEQYF; CDR3 DNA: TGTGCCAGCAGTTTACAGGGCTACGAGCAGTACTTC
D gene: TRBD1; clone size: .; J gene: TRBJ2-4; V gene: TRBV4-3; CDR3 protein: CASSQDRGQGAIQSKNIQYF; CDR3 DNA: TGCGCCAGCAGCCAAGATAGGGGACAGGGGGCGATTCAGTCCAAAAACATTCAGTACTTC
D gene: TRBD1; clone size: .; J gene: TRBJ1-5; V gene: TRBV7-9; CDR3 protein: CASSHGQGRDQPQHF; CDR3 DNA: TGTGCCAGCAGCCATGGACAGGGGAGGGATCAGCCCCAGCATTTT
D gene: .; clone size: .; J gene: TRBJ1-3; V gene: TRBV7-6; CDR3 protein: CASSALAGHPGNTIYF; CDR3 DNA: TGTGCCAGCAGTGCCCTCGCGGGACACCCTGGAAACACCATATATTTT
D gene: TRBD1; clone size: .; J gene: TRBJ2-5; V gene: TRBV18; CDR3 protein: CASSPQTGQETQYF; CDR3 DNA: TGTGCCAGCTCACCACAGACAGGGCAAGAGACCCAGTACTTC
D gene: .; clone size: .; J gene: TRBJ1-1; V gene: TRBV7-9; CDR3 protein: CASSLVKNTEAFF; CDR3 DNA: TGTGCCAGCAGCTTAGTCAAGAACACTGAAGCTTTCTTT
D gene: .; clone size: .; J gene: TRBJ1-4; V gene: TRBV5-6; CDR3 protein: CASSFRGGRGEKLFF; CDR3 DNA: TGTGCCAGCAGCTTCAGGGGCGGACGGGGAGAAAAACTGTTTTTT
D gene: .; clone size: few; J gene: TRBJ1-2; V gene: TRBV29-1; CDR3 protein: CSVRSNYGYTF; CDR3 DNA: TGCAGCGTCCGATCTAACTATGGCTACACCTTC
D gene: .; clone size: .; J gene: TRBJ2-7; V gene: TRBV23-1; CDR3 protein: CASSPSHLCEQYF; CDR3 DNA: TGCGCCAGCAGTCCCTCCCACCTATGCGAGCAGTACTTC
D gene: .; clone size: .; J gene: TRBJ2-7; V gene: TRBV10-2; CDR3 protein: CASSENRIIYEQYF; CDR3 DNA: TGCGCCAGCAGCGAGAATAGGATAATCTACGAGCAGTACTTC
D gene: .; clone size: .; J gene: TRBJ2-1; V gene: TRBV11-2; CDR3 protein: CASSLNVYNEQFF; CDR3 DNA: TGTGCCAGCAGCTTAAACGTTTACAATGAGCAGTTCTTC
D gene: TRBD2; clone size: .; J gene: TRBJ2-4; V gene: TRBV7-6; CDR3 protein: CASNPRWGKAGEAKNIQYF; CDR3 DNA: TGTGCCAGCAACCCTAGGTGGGGGAAAGCGGGGGAAGCCAAAAACATTCAGTACTTC
D gene: .; clone size: .; J gene: TRBJ1-4; V gene: TRBV28; CDR3 protein: CASSLLTEKLFF; CDR3 DNA: TGTGCCAGCAGTTTGCTTACGGAAAAACTGTTTTTT
D gene: TRBD2; clone size: few; J gene: TRBJ2-3; V gene: TRBV28; CDR3 protein: CASSAGTSGGAGTDTQYF; CDR3 DNA: TGTGCCAGCAGTGCCGGGACTAGCGGGGGGGCGGGCACAGATACGCAGTATTTT
D gene: .; clone size: .; J gene: TRBJ2-3; V gene: TRBV14; CDR3 protein: CASSQGYARGDTQYF; CDR3 DNA: TGTGCCAGCAGCCAAGGTTACGCCAGGGGAGATACGCAGTATTTT
D gene: .; clone size: once; J gene: TRBJ2-3; V gene: TRBV5-1; CDR3 protein: CASSLANTDTQYF; CDR3 DNA: TGCGCCAGCAGCTTGGCTAACACAGATACGCAGTATTTT
D gene: .; clone size: .; J gene: TRBJ2-5; V gene: TRBV9; CDR3 protein: CASSVLGLTRETQYF; CDR3 DNA: TGTGCCAGCAGCGTACTGGGACTTACGCGGGAGACCCAGTACTTC
D gene: TRBD2; clone size: .; J gene: TRBJ2-1; V gene: TRBV2; CDR3 protein: CASKPGLARPSYNEQFF; CDR3 DNA: TGTGCCAGCAAACCGGGACTAGCACGGCCCTCCTACAATGAGCAGTTCTTC
D gene: TRBD2; clone size: .; J gene: TRBJ2-7; V gene: TRBV7-3; CDR3 protein: CASKTSGSYEQYF; CDR3 DNA: TGTGCCAGCAAAACTAGCGGGAGTTACGAGCAGTACTTC
D gene: TRBD1; clone size: .; J gene: TRBJ2-7; V gene: TRBV18; CDR3 protein: CASSPDRGQASGTTYEQYF; CDR3 DNA: TGTGCCAGCTCACCGGACAGGGGGCAGGCTAGCGGGACCACCTACGAGCAGTACTTC